This TCR beta chain was documented in a study of T cell responses to AZD1222 COVID-19 vaccine. The length of the CDR3 is 13 residues. Germline V gene sequence: CDR1 MNHEY, CDR2 SMNVEV (reference sequence). The V end lost 0 bases, the J end lost 7 bases, and 9 bases lay between the germline ends. Profiled with immunoSEQ multiplex PCR; TCRdb holds only in-frame clones, not every one. The sample gives around 150,000 clones, roughly nine tenths of which show up once; approximately 4% is in the top ten. The input for sequencing was peripheral blood, taken 28 days after the second AZD1222 dose. The source is an adult who received the AZD1222 COVID-19 vaccine. The chain combines TRBV27 with TRBJ1-2; D gene ambiguous. The CDR3 DNA follows: TGTGCCAGCAGTTTATCGCGGACCGCTGGCTACACCTTC. Translated: CASSLSRTAGYTF.